Listed below are T cell receptor beta chains from one sample, sequenced in a study of blood T cell repertoires in COVID-19. Profiled with immunoSEQ multiplex PCR; TCRdb holds only in-frame clones, not every one. This sample carries approximately 50,000 clones, approximately 83% of them seen once, and the ten largest clones take 10%. The specimen was peripheral blood. The source is a human donor in a cohort sampled during active COVID-19. CDR3s include the opening cysteine and the closing phenylalanine or tryptophan. Fields, in order: J gene, clone size, D gene, CDR3 length, V gene, CDR3 protein, CDR3 DNA. A D gene is named only where the DNA matches it firmly. Part of the rows lack a size; the others show once, few, many or a class for expanded clones.

TRBJ1-5,once,-,14,TRBV9,CASSPGTQGQPQHF,TGTGCCAGCAGCCCCGGGACACAGGGTCAGCCCCAGCATTTT
TRBJ1-6,-,-,17,TRBV3-1/TRBV3-2,CASSLWTAGTYNSPLHF,TGTGCCAGCAGCCTATGGACTGCAGGCACCTATAATTCACCCCTCCACTTT
TRBJ2-1,-,TRBD1,14,TRBV5-1,CASRGQGPSNEQFF,TGCGCCAGCCGTGGACAGGGTCCTTCCAATGAGCAGTTCTTC
TRBJ2-3,once,TRBD2,15,TRBV5-4,CASTQRTSVGDTQYF,TGTGCCAGCACTCAGCGGACTAGCGTCGGCGATACGCAGTATTTT
TRBJ2-3,-,TRBD2,15,TRBV3-1/TRBV3-2,CASSDSGFSTDTQYF,TGTGCCAGCAGCGATAGCGGGTTTAGCACAGATACGCAGTATTTT
TRBJ1-2,-,-,11,TRBV27,CASSFREGYTF,TGTGCCAGCAGTTTTCGCGAAGGCTACACCTTC
TRBJ2-5,-,-,14,TRBV7-2,CASSARLVFRTQYF,TGTGCCAGCAGCGCGCGACTAGTGTTTCGGACCCAGTACTTC
TRBJ2-5,-,-,15,TRBV28,CASSFPTGWGETQYF,TGTGCCAGCAGTTTCCCTACAGGGTGGGGAGAGACCCAGTACTTC
TRBJ2-1,-,TRBD2,16,TRBV5-4,CASSSGGASGNNEQFF,TGTGCCAGCAGCTCGGGAGGGGCTAGCGGGAACAATGAGCAGTTCTTC
TRBJ2-3,-,TRBD2,16,TRBV7-2,CASSLGTSGRGGTQYF,TGTGCCAGCAGCTTAGGGACTAGCGGGAGAGGGGGTACGCAGTATTTT
TRBJ2-7,-,TRBD1,14,TRBV3-1/TRBV3-2,CASSLGQGTYEQYF,TGTGCCAGCAGCTTGGGACAGGGGACCTACGAGCAGTACTTC
TRBJ2-7,-,-,13,TRBV28,CASAGGTFSEQYF,TGTGCCAGCGCCGGAGGGACTTTCTCCGAGCAGTACTTC
TRBJ2-7,-,-,17,TRBV18,CASSPGTLSKSSYEQYF,TGTGCCAGCTCACCAGGGACTCTTTCGAAGAGCTCCTACGAGCAGTACTTC
TRBJ1-1,-,-,10,TRBV6-5,CASSLAVAFF,TGTGCCAGCAGTCTCGCAGTAGCTTTCTTT
TRBJ2-7,-,TRBD2,14,TRBV15,CATSSWGGSYEQYF,TGTGCCACCAGCAGTTGGGGGGGATCCTACGAGCAGTACTTC
TRBJ1-2,-,-,15,TRBV3-1/TRBV3-2,CASSLTGGPTYGYTF,TGTGCCAGCAGCCTAACCGGTGGGCCGACCTATGGCTACACCTTC
TRBJ1-4,-,TRBD1,19,TRBV6-2/TRBV6-3,CASSYPGQGPHSTNEKLFF,TGTGCCAGCAGTTACCCAGGACAGGGGCCTCACTCAACTAATGAAAAACTGTTTTTT
TRBJ1-2,-,-,15,TRBV5-1,CASSWDAQGLYGYTF,TGCGCCAGCAGCTGGGACGCACAGGGATTGTATGGCTACACCTTC
TRBJ1-4,-,TRBD1,15,TRBV7-9,CASSLGPGQNEKLFF,TGTGCCAGCAGCTTAGGACCGGGACAGAATGAAAAACTGTTTTTT
TRBJ1-2,few,TRBD1,17,TRBV11-2,CASSLSPGQGGVDGYTF,TGTGCCAGCAGCTTAAGCCCCGGACAGGGTGGAGTGGATGGCTACACCTTC
TRBJ1-3,-,TRBD1,15,TRBV28,CASSQTGGAGNTIYF,TGTGCCAGCAGTCAGACAGGGGGCGCCGGAAACACCATATATTTT
TRBJ2-3,-,-,13,TRBV13,CASSPTGTDTQYF,TGTGCCAGCAGCCCGACTGGCACAGATACGCAGTATTTT
TRBJ2-7,-,TRBD2,15,TRBV2,CASSGASGETYEQYF,TGTGCCAGCAGTGGGGCTAGCGGGGAGACCTACGAGCAGTACTTC
TRBJ1-6,once,TRBD1,14,TRBV28,CASLTGTGVSPLHF,TGTGCCAGCCTAACCGGGACAGGGGTTTCACCCCTCCACTTT
TRBJ1-2,few,-,15,TRBV4-1,CASSQDRGINYGYTF,TGCGCCAGCAGCCAAGATCGAGGGATTAACTATGGCTACACCTTC
TRBJ2-3,-,-,15,TRBV3-1/TRBV3-2,CASSQMGSLADTQYF,TGTGCCAGCAGCCAAATGGGGAGTTTGGCAGATACGCAGTATTTT
TRBJ2-6,-,TRBD1,17,TRBV29-1,CSVIFSRGRVGANVLTF,TGCAGCGTTATCTTTAGCAGGGGGCGCGTGGGGGCCAACGTCCTGACTTTC
TRBJ2-7,-,-,15,TRBV27,CASSYGRLRSYEQYF,TGTGCCAGCAGCTATGGGAGATTACGCTCCTACGAGCAGTACTTC
TRBJ1-2,-,-,13,TRBV5-4,CASGGRNNYGYTF,TGTGCCTCCGGGGGGCGAAATAACTATGGCTACACCTTC
TRBJ2-5,-,TRBD2,14,TRBV5-1,CASSSPGTRETQYF,TGCGCCAGCAGCTCCCCCGGGACTAGAGAGACCCAGTACTTC
TRBJ2-2,-,-,15,TRBV9,CASSVGAGAGGELFF,TGTGCCAGCAGCGTAGGGGCAGGGGCAGGCGGGGAGCTGTTTTTT
TRBJ2-7,-,-,18,TRBV21-1,CASSKIRTTPTESTEQYF,TGTGCCAGCAGCAAAATAAGGACAACCCCAACGGAGTCTACCGAGCAGTACTTC
TRBJ1-4,-,TRBD1,15,TRBV9,CASSTRQGGGEKLFF,TGTGCCAGCAGCACCCGACAGGGGGGAGGTGAAAAACTGTTTTTT
TRBJ1-2,-,-,13,TRBV5-4,CASSTPRGYGYTF,TGTGCCAGCAGCACTCCACGGGGCTATGGCTACACCTTC
TRBJ2-7,-,TRBD1,15,TRBV6-2/TRBV6-3,CASSKDRGATYEQYF,TGTGCCAGCAGCAAGGACAGGGGGGCAACCTACGAGCAGTACTTC
TRBJ1-2,-,-,14,TRBV4-1,CASSQESRLLGYTF,TGCGCCAGCAGCCAAGAGTCCAGACTTCTAGGCTACACCTTC
TRBJ2-3,-,-,14,TRBV6-1,CASSEEGRTDTQYF,TGTGCCAGCAGTGAAGAGGGGCGCACAGATACGCAGTATTTT
TRBJ2-1,-,-,17,TRBV4-1,CASSQGARDSLNNEQFF,TGCGCCAGCAGCCAAGGAGCTCGGGATTCGCTTAACAATGAGCAGTTCTTC
TRBJ2-1,-,-,16,TRBV25-1,CASRPRGASSYNEQFF,TGTGCCAGCAGGCCTCGGGGGGCTAGTTCCTACAATGAGCAGTTCTTC
TRBJ1-4,-,-,13,TRBV10-3,CAISATGNEKLFF,TGTGCCATCAGTGCAACCGGTAATGAAAAACTGTTTTTT
TRBJ1-2,-,-,14,TRBV6-5,CASLPTQGPYGYTF,TGTGCCAGCCTTCCTACCCAGGGGCCCTATGGCTACACCTTC
TRBJ1-2,-,-,13,TRBV6-1,CASSESPGYGYTF,TGTGCCAGCAGTGAATCTCCCGGCTATGGCTACACCTTC
TRBJ1-1,-,TRBD1,13,TRBV24-1,CATSDYRGTEAFF,TGTGCCACCAGTGATTACAGGGGGACTGAAGCTTTCTTT
TRBJ2-2,-,TRBD2,17,TRBV4-2,CASSQDQGTSYTGELFF,TGTGCCAGCAGCCAGGACCAGGGGACTAGTTACACCGGGGAGCTGTTTTTT
TRBJ1-4,once,-,18,TRBV3-1/TRBV3-2,CASSHPLKGLRLDEKLFF,TGTGCCAGCAGCCACCCCCTGAAGGGGTTACGGCTGGATGAAAAACTGTTTTTT
TRBJ2-7,-,-,14,TRBV19,CASSSPLRSYEQYF,TGTGCCAGTAGTTCCCCCCTCCGGTCTTACGAGCAGTACTTC
TRBJ1-2,-,-,13,TRBV30,CAWSQALRYGYTF,TGTGCCTGGAGTCAAGCCTTGCGGTATGGCTACACCTTC
TRBJ2-4,-,-,18,TRBV4-1,CASSQPQGQGRAKNIQYF,TGCGCCAGCAGCCAACCCCAGGGGCAGGGGAGAGCCAAAAACATTCAGTACTTC
TRBJ2-2,-,-,13,TRBV7-2,CASSFPNTGELFF,TGTGCCAGCAGCTTCCCTAACACCGGGGAGCTGTTTTTT